The clone carrying this T cell receptor beta chain was detected once. The data derive from a study of blood T cell repertoires in COVID-19. Study background: COVID-19 samples, acute and convalescent, were from the United States, Italy and Spain. T cells, B-cell-depleted T cells, or PBMCs provided the cDNA or gDNA that served as material.

Authors' methods: Reference gene primer amplification gave estimated nucleated cell counts. Here immunoSEQ multiplex PCR was the method, and the copy in TCRdb shows in-frame clones only, minus some. From that table come the V and J calls and clone size; the DNA was used to work out D and trimming. The sample yields 85,000 to 90,000 clones, about 84% seen once. In germline, CDR1 is SGHVS, CDR2 FQNEAQ. The CDR3 contains 17 residues. V lost 5 bases, J lost 2 bases, and 11 bases stayed unmatched. The sequence was obtained from a human donor in a cohort sampled during active COVID-19. Sequenced sample: peripheral blood. This sequence joins TRBV7-8 and TRBJ2-5; TRBD2 agrees at 10 bases. The CDR3 here is CASSPPSGSRVQETQYF. CDR3 coding DNA: TGTGCCAGCAGCCCTCCTAGCGGGAGTCGGGTACAAGAGACCCAGTACTTC.